This passage covers 14 T cell receptor beta chains from one sample sequenced in a study of PD-L1 blockade in urothelial cancer. Clones were read by immunoSEQ multiplex PCR, and TCRdb kept only the in-frame ones, dropping some. Of 70,000 to 95,000 clones in the sample, 84% were seen once. Time point denoted: pretreatment peripheral blood. Sample: PBMCs, taken around atezolizumab (anti-PD-L1) treatment. The receptors come from a man in his 60s with urothelial cancer.

This clone showed up just once. The V call is TRBV19, the J call TRBJ1-2; TRBD1 agrees at 7 bases. The CDR3 length is 13 residues. CDR1 LNHDA and CDR2 SQIVND come from the germline V gene (reference sequence). The V and J ends lost 9 bases and 4 bases, in that order; junction bases with no gene match: 8. CDR3 DNA: TGTGCCAGCGGTGGACAGGATTCCTATGGCTACACCTTC. The encoded protein is CASGGQDSYGYTF.

The gene calls are TRBV18 and TRBJ2-1; D ambiguous. This CDR3 has 14 residues. CDR1 is KGHSH, CDR2 LQKENI, per germline. V was cut by 1 base and J by 1 base, with 5 bases left in between. This chain's CDR3 is CASSPLQSYNEQFF. CDR3 bases: TGTGCCAGCTCACCACTACAGTCCTACAATGAGCAGTTCTTC. The variable domain in full, with the rest retrieved from reference TRBV18 and TRBJ2-1, is NAGVMQNPRHLVRRRGQEARLRCSPMKGHSHVYWYRQLPEEGLKFMVYLQKENIIDESGMPKERFSAEFPKEGPSILRIQQVVRGDSAAYFCASSPLQSYNEQFFGPGTRLTVL.

The chain is built from TRBV5-4 and TRBJ1-1; D is possibly TRBD1 (5 bases). The CDR3 has 15 residues. Germline values: CDR1 SGHNT, CDR2 YYREEE (reference sequence). The germline V and J ends were trimmed by 0 bases and 7 bases, with 16 bases remaining between them. Written as DNA, the CDR3 is TGTGCCAGCAGCTTGGGCGGGACCGCGACTGTTGAAGCTTTCTTT. Protein product: CASSLGGTATVEAFF.

The CDR3 here is CASSLTDGTYEQYF. The CDR3 region has the DNA TGTGCCAGCAGTTTGACCGACGGGACCTACGAGCAGTACTTC. V and J are TRBV6-5 and TRBJ2-7; possibly TRBD2 for D (5 bases). The ends were cut back, 4 bases at V and 2 bases at J, with 12 bases in the middle. The CDR3 extends over 14 amino acids. CDR1 MNHEY and CDR2 SVGAGI come from the germline V gene.

This chain connects TRBV5-4 to TRBJ1-1; D not resolved. The CDR3 is 15 amino acids. The V end was cut by 5 bases, the J end by 1 base, with 15 bases between. Germline loops: CDR1 SGHNT, CDR2 YYREEE (reference sequence). This CDR3 reads CASRGGSLQNTEAFF. The CDR3 bases are TGTGCCAGCAGGGGAGGGAGTCTCCAGAACACTGAAGCTTTCTTT. The full variable domain, in which reference TRBV5-4 and TRBJ1-1 provide the parts outside the CDR3, is ETGVTQSPTHLIKTRGQQVTLRCSSQSGHNTVSWYQQALGQGPQFIFQYYREEENGRGNFPPRFSGLQFPNYSSELNVNALELDDSALYLCASRGGSLQNTEAFFGQGTRLTVV.

This clone has only one observation. The chain is built from TRBV5-8 and TRBJ1-5; D may be TRBD1 (6 bases). This CDR3 has 16 residues. Germline-derived CDR1 and CDR2 are SGHTS and YDEGEE. Trimming removed 4 bases at V and 1 base at J, with 15 bases between. Written as DNA, the CDR3 is TGTGCCAGCAGCCCCTATGCGGGGGCAAGCAATCAGCCCCAGCATTTT. Translated, it gives CASSPYAGASNQPQHF. Full variable domain (remainder filled in from reference TRBV5-8 and TRBJ1-5): EAGVTQSPTHLIKTRGQQATLRCSPISGHTSVYWYQQALGLGLQFLLWYDEGEERNRGNFPPRFSGRQFPNYSSELNVNALELEDSALYLCASSPYAGASNQPQHFGDGTRLSIL.

The chain combines TRBV19 with TRBJ2-1; D is perhaps TRBD2 (6 bases). CDR3 length: 14 residues. Deletions cut 7 bases from V and 12 bases from J, with 22 bases between. In germline, CDR1 is LNHDA, CDR2 SQIVND (reference sequence). CDR3 protein: CASTSVGARGGQFF. For the CDR3, the DNA is TGTGCCAGTACCTCAGTTGGGGCGAGGGGAGGGCAGTTCTTC.

The chain uses TRBV5-8 and TRBJ2-7, with 7 bases identical to TRBD1. Unmatched junction bases numbered 2, after V lost 1 base and J lost 4 bases. The germline gives CDR1 SGHTS, CDR2 YDEGEE. The CDR3 sequence is 13 residues long. CDR3 sequence (DNA): TGTGCCAGCAGCTTGCACAGGGGATACGAGCAGTACTTC. Residues: CASSLHRGYEQYF.

The genes are TRBV5-6 and TRBJ1-1, with a tentative D call TRBD1 (6 bases). V was shortened by 5 bases and J by 1 base, with 21 bases between the two germline ends. This CDR3 is built from 17 residues. Germline V lookup: CDR1 SGHDT, CDR2 YYEEEE. The CDR3 DNA reads TGTGCCAGCAGTTCGCAGGGGACCCACCGATCGAACACTGAAGCTTTCTTT. Its protein is CASSSQGTHRSNTEAFF.

CDR3 sequence (DNA): TGTGCCAGCAGCTTAGGGCGGGCACAGGGTTTCATCACAGATACGCAGTATTTT. Translated: CASSLGRAQGFITDTQYF. This chain uses TRBV7-2 with TRBJ2-3; D is possibly TRBD1 (6 bases). Germline CDR1 reads SGHTA; CDR2 reads FQGNSA. The ends were cut back, 1 base at V and 2 bases at J, with 19 bases in the middle. CDR3 length: 18 residues.

This chain joins TRBV27 and TRBJ1-1; the D gene is possibly TRBD1 (5 bases). V was clipped by 3 bases and J by 0 bases, with 20 bases between them. Germline V CDR1 and CDR2: MNHEY, SMNVEV (reference sequence). The CDR3 has 18 residues. This CDR3 reads CASSFIGTRQSMNTEAFF. Written as DNA, the CDR3 is TGTGCCAGCAGTTTCATTGGCACCCGACAGTCCATGAACACTGAAGCTTTCTTT.

This chain connects TRBV30 to TRBJ2-7; 7 bases are shared with TRBD2. CDR3 size: 14 residues. Germline V CDR1 and CDR2: GTSNPN, SVGIG (reference sequence). Trimming cost V 2 bases and J 0 bases; bases outside gene matches: 4. DNA for the CDR3: TGTGCCTGGAGTTGGGGGGGGATCTCCTACGAGCAGTACTTC. This sequence encodes CAWSWGGISYEQYF.

The CDR3 DNA is TGTGCCAGCAGCGGTGCCGGCGCTAGTGGGGAGCTGTTTTTT. Amino acids: CASSGAGASGELFF. V is TRBV2 and J is TRBJ2-2; no reliable D call. The CDR3 length is 14 residues. Trimming cost V 6 bases and J 8 bases, with 16 bases left between them. Germline CDR1 and CDR2: SNHLY and FYNNEI. The full variable domain, its missing parts supplied by reference TRBV2 and TRBJ2-2, is EPEVTQTPSHQVTQMGQEVILRCVPISNHLYFYWYRQILGQKVEFLVSFYNNEISEKSEIFDDQFSVERPDGSNFTLKIRSTKLEDSAMYFCASSGAGASGELFFGEGSRLTVL.

In this sample, this clone turned up once. This chain uses TRBV29-1 with TRBJ2-2; D is ambiguous. Germline V gives CDR1 SQVTM, CDR2 ANQGSEA. Trimming left V 6 bases short and J 0 bases short, with 8 bases between. This CDR3 spans 13 amino acids. CDR3 DNA sequence: TGCAGCGTCGGCGACACGAACACCGGGGAGCTGTTTTTT. Amino acid sequence: CSVGDTNTGELFF.